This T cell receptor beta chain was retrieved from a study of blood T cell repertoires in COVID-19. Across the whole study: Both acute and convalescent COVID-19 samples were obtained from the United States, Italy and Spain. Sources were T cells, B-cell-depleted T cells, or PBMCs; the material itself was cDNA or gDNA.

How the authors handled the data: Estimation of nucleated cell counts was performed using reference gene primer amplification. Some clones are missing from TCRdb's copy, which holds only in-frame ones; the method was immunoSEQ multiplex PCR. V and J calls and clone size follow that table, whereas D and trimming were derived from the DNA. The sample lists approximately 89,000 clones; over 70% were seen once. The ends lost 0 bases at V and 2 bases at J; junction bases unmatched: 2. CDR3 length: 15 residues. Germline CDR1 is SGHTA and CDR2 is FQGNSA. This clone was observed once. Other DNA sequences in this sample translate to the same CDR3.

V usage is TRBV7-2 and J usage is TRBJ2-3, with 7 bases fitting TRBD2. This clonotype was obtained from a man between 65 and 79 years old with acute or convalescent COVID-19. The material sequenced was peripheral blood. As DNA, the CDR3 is TGTGCCAGCAGCTTAGCGGGAGGGTCCACAGATACGCAGTATTTT. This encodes CASSLAGGSTDTQYF.